Listed below are T cell receptor beta chains from one sample, sequenced in a study of T cells in Graves' hyperthyroidism and ophthalmopathy. TCRdb reprocessed the multiplex PCR reads with MiXCR, giving one entry per CDR3 protein. The table includes about half a million distinct CDR3 sequences, less than 25% detected once. Sequenced input: blood. The source is a woman aged 70-85 years with Graves' ophthalmopathy. Each CDR3 is given with its conserved first and last residue. The D gene is left open where the match is weak. Clone size is not always given. Where it is, it says once, few, many or a class for expanded clones.

D gene,V gene,J gene,clone size,CDR3 DNA,CDR3 protein
NA,TRBV11-2,TRBJ2-7,many,TGTGCCAGCAGCTTAGACCCTATAGCGAGTTACGAGCAGTACTTC,CASSLDPIASYEQYF
TRBD1,TRBV25-1,TRBJ2-2,few,TGTGCCAGCAGTGAATGGGACAGAGACACCGGGGAGCTGTTTTTT,CASSEWDRDTGELFF
NA,TRBV12-3/TRBV12-4,TRBJ1-5,NA,TGTGCCAGCAGTTTATCCCCCCGGGGGAGGGCTCAGCCCCAGCATTTT,CASSLSPRGRAQPQHF
NA,TRBV6-1,TRBJ1-2,many,TGTGCCAGCAGTGTATCGAGGAGCTATGGCTACACCTTC,CASSVSRSYGYTF
NA,TRBV3-1,TRBJ1-1,NA,TGTGCCAGCAGCCTAACAGGGTGGAATGAAGCTTTCTTT,CASSLTGWNEAFF
NA,TRBV20-1,TRBJ2-7,NA,TGCAGTGGTCACTTAATTTACGAGCAGTACTTC,CSGHLIYEQYF
TRBD1,TRBV11-1,TRBJ1-1,many,TGTGCCAGCAGCTTTGACAGGGGGTTTAGAACTGAAGCTTTCTTT,CASSFDRGFRTEAFF
NA,TRBV2,TRBJ2-7,NA,TGTGCCAGCAGTGAAGAGGCCTACGAGCAGTACTTC,CASSEEAYEQYF
NA,TRBV5-1,TRBJ1-1,once,TGCGCCAGCAGCTTGGATCGGAGATGGGGCACTGAAGCTTTCTTT,CASSLDRRWGTEAFF
NA,TRBV10-3,TRBJ2-5,few,TGTGCCATCGGACATGGCACCGAGACCCAGTACTTC,CAIGHGTETQYF
TRBD2,TRBV4-2,TRBJ2-7,once,TGTGCCAGCAGCCCCTTAGCGGGAGGGACCCACTCCTACGAGCAGTACTTC,CASSPLAGGTHSYEQYF
NA,TRBV24-1,TRBJ1-5,once,TGTGCCACCAGTGACCCCGGACAGTCAAATCAGCCCCAGCATTTT,CATSDPGQSNQPQHF
NA,TRBV20-1,TRBJ2-5,NA,TGCAGTTGCTCGGGGTTTCAAGAGACCCAGTACTTC,CSCSGFQETQYF
TRBD2,TRBV6-1,TRBJ2-5,few,TGTGCCAGCAGTTTACGGACTAGCGGAGAGACCCAGTACTTC,CASSLRTSGETQYF
TRBD2,TRBV20-1,TRBJ2-7,NA,TGCAGTGCTAAAAGGCTAGCGGGAGTCTCCTACGAGCAGTACTTC,CSAKRLAGVSYEQYF
NA,TRBV20-1,TRBJ2-5,few,TGCAGTGCCATAAATGTTGGACAGCAAGAGACCCAGTACTTC,CSAINVGQQETQYF
NA,TRBV10-3,TRBJ2-5,NA,TGTGCCACACGGGAGGAGACCCAGTACTTC,CATREETQYF
NA,TRBV11-2,TRBJ1-5,many,TGTGCCAGCAGCTTTCCGGGGGTGGATCAGCCCCAGCATTTT,CASSFPGVDQPQHF
TRBD1,TRBV19,TRBJ2-7,few,TGTGCCAGTAGTATGGGACAGGATTACGAGCAGTACTTC,CASSMGQDYEQYF
NA,TRBV6-2/TRBV6-3,TRBJ2-5,NA,TGTGCCAGCAGTTACTCGAGCATTTTGGTAGGAGAGACCCAGTACTTC,CASSYSSILVGETQYF
NA,TRBV20-1,TRBJ1-2,few,TGCAGTGCTAGCCTAGGGGGTAACGGTGGCTACACCTTC,CSASLGGNGGYTF
NA,TRBV5-6,TRBJ2-5,few,TGTGCCAGCAGCTTGGACCGGGGGTGGAGCCAAGAGACCCAGTACTTC,CASSLDRGWSQETQYF
NA,TRBV11-3,TRBJ1-6,NA,TGTGCCAGCAGCTTAGATCAAGTTTCACCCCTCCACTTT,CASSLDQVSPLHF
TRBD2,TRBV29-1,TRBJ2-7,few,TGCAGCGTTGAAACTAGCGGGAGGAGCTCCTACGAGCAGTACTTC,CSVETSGRSSYEQYF
TRBD1,TRBV10-3,TRBJ1-1,many,TGTGCCATCAGTCGGGACAGCAAGATGAACACTGAAGCTTTCTTT,CAISRDSKMNTEAFF
TRBD1,TRBV11-1,TRBJ1-2,many,TGTGCCAGCAGCGGGACAGGGGGCTTCTATGGCTACACCTTC,CASSGTGGFYGYTF
TRBD2,TRBV20-1,TRBJ2-2,few,TGCAGTGCTAGTAGCGGGAGGGCCCTCACCGGGGAGCTGTTTTTT,CSASSGRALTGELFF
NA,TRBV6-5,TRBJ1-1,few,TGTGCCAGCGCTTACCGAGGGGGGAACACTGAAGCTTTCTTT,CASAYRGGNTEAFF
TRBD2,TRBV20-1,TRBJ2-3,few,TGCAGTGCTAGTGGGCTAGCGGGGGGAGTGTGGGAAGATACGCAGTATTTT,CSASGLAGGVWEDTQYF
NA,TRBV30,TRBJ2-3,NA,TGTGCCCAGCATAGGAGCGCTAGCACAGATACGCAGTATTTT,CAQHRSASTDTQYF
NA,TRBV27,TRBJ1-6,many,TGTGCCAGCAGTCCCACAGCGACCGGGACCTATAATTCACCCCTCCACTTT,CASSPTATGTYNSPLHF
NA,TRBV7-2,TRBJ2-3,many,TGTGCCAGCAGCGCCATTCGGGGAATCGCAGATACGCAGTATTTT,CASSAIRGIADTQYF
NA,TRBV20-1,TRBJ1-1,few,TGCAGTGCTAGAGACCCAGGCGGGGGTAAAGCTTTCTTT,CSARDPGGGKAFF
TRBD1,TRBV6-1,TRBJ1-1,many,TGTGCCAGCAGTGACCCAGGGGGCACTGAAGCTTTCTTT,CASSDPGGTEAFF
TRBD1,TRBV28,TRBJ2-1,few,TGTGCCAGCAGTGATCCCACCGGGACAGGGTCACGCAATGAGCAGTTCTTC,CASSDPTGTGSRNEQFF
NA,TRBV6-1,TRBJ1-4,once,TGTGCCAGCAGTGAAGCAACGGCCGACGAAAAACTGTTTTTT,CASSEATADEKLFF
TRBD2,TRBV5-4,TRBJ2-3,NA,TGTGCCAGCAGCTTACCGGGACTAGCGGGATTAGATACGCAGTATTTT,CASSLPGLAGLDTQYF
NA,TRBV20-1,TRBJ1-2,few,TGCAGTGCTAGTGGGGGAGCTAACTATGGCTACACCTTC,CSASGGANYGYTF
TRBD2,TRBV6-1,TRBJ2-2,NA,TGTGCCAGCAGCCGGGGGGGGGCGGACGGGGAGCTGTTTTTT,CASSRGGADGELFF